The table lists the clone carrying this TCR beta chain with many counts. Its antigen is unidentified. The sample originates from a study of T cell repertoires in cytomegalovirus infection. Across the study: Indications of both CMV infection and matching HLA type were provided by public TCR beta signatures. Broader study findings: There were carriers of CMV plus the relevant HLA, and cumulative public TCR beta family frequency identified them. The ex vivo response was dominated by HLA-C-restricted CMV-specific TCR beta clonotypes.

TCRdb itself ran the reads through MiXCR, one entry per CDR3 protein. Of under 50,000 distinct CDR3 sequences listed, 20% to 25% are singletons. Trimming left V 7 bases short and J 0 bases short, with 10 bases between. The V gene's germline CDR1 is SGHVS and CDR2 FQNEAQ. The CDR3 contains 15 residues. The rearrangement links TRBV7-8 to TRBJ2-6; no firm D call. The sequenced sample was PBMCs, sequenced either directly or after in vitro stimulation (not recorded which). This receptor was identified in a human donor in good health (CMV status not recorded). Some clones in this sample may be carry-over from other donors' samples. CDR3 sequence reads: CASTERYSGANVLTF. The CDR3 coding sequence is TGTGCCAGCACCGAACGGTACTCTGGGGCCAACGTCCTGACTTTC.